One and the same sample provided the 9 T cell receptor beta chains below, sequenced in a study of T cell responses to AZD1222 COVID-19 vaccine. Generated by immunoSEQ multiplex PCR, the TCRdb table keeps only in-frame clones and is missing some. The sample lists more than 85,000 clones, roughly 85% occurring once. The material was peripheral blood, obtained on day 0 of AZD1222 vaccination. Receptors originate from an adult in good health.

V gene TRBV5-1 combines with J gene TRBJ2-2; the D gene is possibly TRBD2 (6 bases). This CDR3 is built from 17 residues. Germline assignment: CDR1 SGHRS and CDR2 YFSETQ. V shed 7 bases and J shed 2 bases, with 21 bases lying between them. CDR3 in DNA: TGCGCCAGCCTGGGAGGCGCCGGGACTTTCAACACCGGGGAGCTGTTTTTT. Translated: CASLGGAGTFNTGELFF.

For the CDR3, the DNA is TGTGCCTGGAGTCGGGGAAAGACCCAGTACTTC. Its translation: CAWSRGKTQYF. The chain has TRBV30 and TRBJ2-5; possible D gene TRBD2, 5 bases. Trimming shortened V by 2 bases and J by 6 bases, and 7 bases separated the two germline ends. Germline loops: CDR1 GTSNPN, CDR2 SVGIG (reference sequence). The CDR3 has 11 residues. Full variable domain (rest looked up from reference TRBV30 and TRBJ2-5): SQTIHQWPATLVQPVGSPLSLECTVEGTSNPNLYWYRQAAGRGLQLLFYSVGIGQISSEVPQNLSASRPQDRQFILSSKKLLLSDSGFYLCAWSRGKTQYFGPGTRLLVL.

CDR3 coding DNA: TGTGCCAGCAGCCAAGGTAGGGCTAGCCGCACAGATACGCAGTATTTT. Its translation is CASSQGRASRTDTQYF. V usage is TRBV3-1 (or the pseudogene TRBV3-2) and J usage is TRBJ2-3; D may be TRBD2 (5 bases). CDR1 and CDR2 from the germline V gene are LGHDT and YNNKEL (reference sequence). The CDR3 runs 16 residues. Trimming took off 1 base at V and 1 base at J, with 12 bases between the two ends.

V and J are TRBV6-2 or TRBV6-3 and TRBJ1-6; 7 bases match TRBD1. After removal of 5 bases from V and 8 bases from J, the junction contained 9 bases not matched to a gene. Germline V gene sequence: CDR1 MNHEY, CDR2 SVGEGT. This CDR3 comprises 15 residues. The CDR3 is CASSLSTGTHSPLHF. CDR3 nucleotide sequence: TGTGCCAGCAGTCTCTCGACAGGGACGCATTCACCCCTCCACTTT.

The J gene is TRBJ1-3, the V gene TRBV28, with 7 bases fitting TRBD1. The J segment lost 7 bases and the V segment lost 5 bases, leaving 8 bases of the junction unmatched. From germline, CDR1 is MDHEN and CDR2 SYDVKM. The CDR3 spans 14 residues. The CDR3 reads CASSPQGFWNTIYF. The CDR3 nucleotides are TGTGCCAGCAGTCCACAGGGGTTCTGGAACACCATATATTTT.

The rearrangement joins TRBV19 to TRBJ1-1; 12 bases match TRBD1. The CDR3 runs 17 residues. V was clipped by 3 bases and J by 3 bases; unmatched bases: 8. Germline V lookup: CDR1 LNHDA, CDR2 SQIVND (reference sequence). In DNA, the CDR3 is TGTGCCAGTAGTATTCTTGGGACAGGGGGCGGGTACACTGAAGCTTTCTTT. Amino acids: CASSILGTGGGYTEAFF.

The J gene is TRBJ2-1, the V gene TRBV2; 7 bases agree with TRBD2. CDR1 SNHLY and CDR2 FYNNEI come from the germline V gene. Trimming at V came to 6 bases and at J to 5 bases, leaving 4 bases not matched to a gene. CDR3 size: 13 residues. In nucleotides, the CDR3 is TGTGCCAGCAGGAGGCGGGAGCACAATGAGCAGTTCTTC. Amino acid sequence: CASRRREHNEQFF. Complete variable domain (other parts from reference TRBV2 and TRBJ2-1): EPEVTQTPSHQVTQMGQEVILRCVPISNHLYFYWYRQILGQKVEFLVSFYNNEISEKSEIFDDQFSVERPDGSNFTLKIRSTKLEDSAMYFCASRRREHNEQFFGPGTRLTVL.

The chain combines TRBV7-9 with TRBJ2-2; possible D gene TRBD2, 5 bases. The CDR3 loop spans 16 amino acids. V was shortened by 1 base and J by 4 bases, with 13 bases between the two germline ends. CDR1 and CDR2 from the germline V gene are SEHNR and FQNEAQ (reference sequence). The CDR3 DNA follows: TGTGCCAGCAGCTTAGTAGGGCTCGCGGGCACCGGGGAGCTGTTTTTT. It encodes CASSLVGLAGTGELFF.

This chain connects TRBV9 to TRBJ2-5, with TRBD2 matching over 13 bases. Germline assignment: CDR1 SGDLS and CDR2 YYNGEE. The CDR3 is 19 residues long. Unmatched junction bases numbered 17, after V lost 4 bases and J lost 5 bases. For the CDR3, the DNA is TGTGCCAGCAGCCCCCCGGATACCGGACTAGCGGGAGAACGGGAGACCCAGTACTTC. Protein product: CASSPPDTGLAGERETQYF.